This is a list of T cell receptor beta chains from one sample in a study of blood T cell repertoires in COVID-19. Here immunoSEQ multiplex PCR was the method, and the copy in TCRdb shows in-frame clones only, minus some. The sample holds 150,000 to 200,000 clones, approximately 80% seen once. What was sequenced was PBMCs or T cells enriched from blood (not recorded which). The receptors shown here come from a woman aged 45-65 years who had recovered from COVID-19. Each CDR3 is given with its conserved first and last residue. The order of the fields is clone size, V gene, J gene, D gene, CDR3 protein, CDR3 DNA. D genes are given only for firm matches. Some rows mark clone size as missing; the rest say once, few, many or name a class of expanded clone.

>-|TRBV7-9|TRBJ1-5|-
CASSPAATHQPQHF
TGTGCCAGCAGCCCGGCGGCGACCCATCAGCCCCAGCATTTT
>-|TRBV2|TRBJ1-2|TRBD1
CASMRDRGESNYGYTF
TGTGCCAGCATGAGGGACAGGGGTGAATCTAACTATGGCTACACCTTC
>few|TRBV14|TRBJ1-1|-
CASSQTGFKNTEAFF
TGTGCCAGCAGCCAAACAGGATTCAAGAACACTGAAGCTTTCTTT
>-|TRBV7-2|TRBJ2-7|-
CASRRAGSYEQYF
TGTGCCAGCCGTAGAGCGGGTTCCTACGAGCAGTACTTC
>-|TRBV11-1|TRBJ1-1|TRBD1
CASSQTDRRNTEAFF
TGTGCCAGCAGCCAAACGGACAGGCGGAACACTGAAGCTTTCTTT
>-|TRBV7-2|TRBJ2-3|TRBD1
CASSLALEDRVKYF
TGTGCCAGCAGCCTGGCCCTCGAGGACAGGGTTAAGTATTTT
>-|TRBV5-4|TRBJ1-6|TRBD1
CASSSGTGGGLNSPLHF
TGTGCCAGCAGCTCCGGGACAGGGGGCGGTCTAAATTCACCCCTCCACTTT
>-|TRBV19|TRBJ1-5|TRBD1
CASTPRGQDLARPQHF
TGTGCCAGTACTCCCCGGGGACAGGACCTAGCACGGCCCCAGCATTTT
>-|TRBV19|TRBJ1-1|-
CASSTWGRGKTEAFF
TGTGCCAGTAGTACTTGGGGGAGGGGGAAAACTGAAGCTTTCTTT
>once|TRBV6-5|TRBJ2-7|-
CASSYVSGEQYF
TGTGCCAGCAGTTACGTTTCGGGCGAGCAGTACTTC